Listed below are T cell receptor beta chains from one sample, sequenced in a study of shared clonotypes between healthy human individuals. Profiling relied on immunoSEQ multiplex PCR, and the TCRdb table lists in-frame clones only, not all of them. Of roughly 450,000 clones in the sample, 79% were seen once. Sequencing used PBMCs. These receptors came from a woman in her forties in good health. Some clones in this sample may be carry-over from other donors' samples. CDR3s include the opening cysteine and the closing phenylalanine or tryptophan. Fields, in order: J gene, D gene, V gene, clone size, CDR3 DNA, CDR3 protein. The D gene is left open where the match is weak. A row's size may be missing; if present it is once, few, many or a size class.

TRBJ1-4 TRBD1 TRBV15 . TGTGCCACCAGCAGAGATCCCGCAGGGGGGTTCGATGAAAAACTGTTTTTT CATSRDPAGGFDEKLFF
TRBJ1-6 . TRBV27 . TGTGCCAGCGGACGGTATAATTCACCCCTCCACTTT CASGRYNSPLHF
TRBJ2-2 TRBD2 TRBV28 . TGTGCCAGCATGGACGGGACTAGCGGGAGAACCGGGGAGCTGTTTTTT CASMDGTSGRTGELFF
TRBJ2-1 . TRBV11-2 . TGTGCCAGCAGCTTAAATGGAGGACTCAGGGTCAATGAGCAGTTCTTC CASSLNGGLRVNEQFF
TRBJ1-1 . TRBV6-5 . TGTGCCAGCAGGGGTCTCCCGAACACTGAAGCTTTCTTT CASRGLPNTEAFF
TRBJ1-1 . TRBV28 . TGTGCCAGCAGTGGACCACTCTTGGGAGCTTTCTTT CASSGPLLGAFF
TRBJ1-1 . TRBV10-2 . TGCGCCAGCAGTGACGCACCGGGGGCTGACAGTGAAGCTTTCTTT CASSDAPGADSEAFF
TRBJ1-2 TRBD1 TRBV7-8 . TGTGCCAGCAGCTTAGCGGGACAGGGGGAATATGGCTACACCTTC CASSLAGQGEYGYTF
TRBJ1-1 . TRBV19 . TGTGCCAGTAGTATAGAGGGCGGCACTGAAGCTTTCTTT CASSIEGGTEAFF
TRBJ1-5 TRBD1 TRBV2 . TGTGCCAGCAGCGAGTACAGGACAGGGGCTAGCAATCAGCCCCAGCATTTT CASSEYRTGASNQPQHF
TRBJ2-7 . TRBV19 . TGTGCCAGTAGTATCATCGTCGGACGGATCTACGAGCAGTACTTC CASSIIVGRIYEQYF
TRBJ1-5 . TRBV27 . TGTGCCAGCAGTTTATACCCCGTGACAGAAATCAATCAGCCCCAGCATTTT CASSLYPVTEINQPQHF
TRBJ2-5 . TRBV7-5 . TGTGTCAGAAGCTTAGGGCCCTGCTACACCCCGCTGGAAGAGACCCAGTACTTC CVRSLGPCYTPLEETQYF
TRBJ2-1 . TRBV7-3 . TGTGCCAGCAGCTTTAGCGTTAGCTCCTACAATGAGCAGTTCTTC CASSFSVSSYNEQFF
TRBJ2-5 . TRBV29-1 once TGCAGCTTCCCTCGACACAACCAAGAGACCCAGTACTTC CSFPRHNQETQYF
TRBJ2-7 . TRBV2 many TGTGCCAGCAGCAGGGGTCGCTCCTACGAGCAGTACTTC CASSRGRSYEQYF
TRBJ2-1 TRBD2 TRBV5-1 . TGCGCCAGCAGCCCAATGACTAGCGGGCGACCCTACAATGAGCAGTTCTTC CASSPMTSGRPYNEQFF
TRBJ1-3 . TRBV10-1 . TGCGCCAGCAGTGAGAACCCTGGAAACACCATATATTTT CASSENPGNTIYF
TRBJ1-1 . TRBV28 few TGTGCCAGCCGGAAGGCGGGGAATACTGAAGCTTTCTTT CASRKAGNTEAFF
TRBJ2-3 . TRBV18 . TGTGCCAGCTCCCCGGGTGAAGCGCAGTATTTT CASSPGEAQYF
TRBJ2-1 . TRBV28 . TGTGCCAGCAGTTTAACGGCCAAAAGCTCCTACAATGAGCAGTTCTTC CASSLTAKSSYNEQFF
TRBJ1-1 . TRBV10-3 . TGTGCCATCAGTGACGCGGGCGACACTGAAGCTTTCTTT CAISDAGDTEAFF
TRBJ1-1 TRBD1 TRBV7-3 few TGTGCCAGCAGCCTATCCCCCGACAGGGATAGTGAAGCTTTCTTT CASSLSPDRDSEAFF
TRBJ1-5 . TRBV28 . TGTGCCAGCAGTTTGGACCGGCCCCAGCATTTT CASSLDRPQHF
TRBJ1-1 . TRBV18 . TGTGCCAGCTCACGGGAATGGGGGGGCACTGAAGCTTTCTTT CASSREWGGTEAFF
TRBJ1-2 TRBD1 TRBV18 . TGTGCCAGCTCACCACCGACAGGGAACTATGGCTACACCTTC CASSPPTGNYGYTF
TRBJ2-7 TRBD1 TRBV18 . TGTGCCAGCTCACCCAGACAGGGAACCTACGAGCAGTACTTC CASSPRQGTYEQYF
TRBJ1-3 TRBD1 TRBV30 . TGTGCCTGGAGCCCGGGACAGCTCTCTGGAAACACCATATATTTT CAWSPGQLSGNTIYF
TRBJ2-2 . TRBV10-2 . TGCGCCAGCAGCCTGGCGCCCCTGATGGTCGGGGAGCTGTTTTTT CASSLAPLMVGELFF
TRBJ2-1 TRBD1 TRBV11-2 . TGTGCCAGCAGCGCCCGGGACAGGGCCTACAATGAGCAGTTCTTC CASSARDRAYNEQFF
TRBJ2-3 TRBD2 TRBV28 . TGTGCCAGCACCTCGAAGCGGGAAACCACAGATACGCAGTATTTT CASTSKRETTDTQYF
TRBJ1-3 . TRBV30 . TGTGCCTGGAGTGTACCTCCCCTAACCATATATTTT CAWSVPPLTIYF
TRBJ2-1 . TRBV11-3 . TGTGCCAGCAGCGCAACCGGCCTAGCGCTCCACAATGAGCAGTTCTTC CASSATGLALHNEQFF
TRBJ2-5 . TRBV6-1 . TGTGCCAGCACCAGAGGTCGCAACCAAGAGACCCAGTACTTC CASTRGRNQETQYF
TRBJ2-2 TRBD2 TRBV5-1 . TGCGCCAGCAGCCTAGGGACTAGCGGGAGAATCGGGGAGCTGTTTTTT CASSLGTSGRIGELFF
TRBJ2-1 . TRBV28 . TGTGCCAGCAGCCCTCTTGGGCGGGATGACAATGAGCAGTTCTTC CASSPLGRDDNEQFF
TRBJ2-2 . TRBV28 . TGTGCCAGCAGTTTGTCTCCGGTCACCGGGGAGCTGTTTTTT CASSLSPVTGELFF
TRBJ2-6 . TRBV5-1 . TGCGCCAGCAGCTTGGACCCGTTTATAGCTGGGGCCAACGTCCTGACTTTC CASSLDPFIAGANVLTF
TRBJ1-2 . TRBV5-6 . TGTGCCAGCATCGCAGGGGCCGTAGGGTCCGGCTACACCTTC CASIAGAVGSGYTF
TRBJ1-4 . TRBV18 . TGTGCCAGCTCAGCCCGGGCCCCCACAACTAATGAAAAACTGTTTTTT CASSARAPTTNEKLFF
TRBJ1-5 TRBD1 TRBV5-8 . TGTGCCAGCAGCTGGGGGACAGGGGGCTATCCCCAGCATTTT CASSWGTGGYPQHF
TRBJ2-6 . TRBV28 once TGTGCCAGCGTTTCAGGGTCAGGGGCCAACGTCCTGACTTTC CASVSGSGANVLTF
TRBJ1-1 . TRBV28 . TGTGCCAGCGCCCCCGCCGGGAACACTGAAGCTTTCTTT CASAPAGNTEAFF
TRBJ2-7 TRBD2 TRBV27 . TGTGCCAGCCGTAATAGCGGGAGGCGGCGGCACGAGCAGTACTTC CASRNSGRRRHEQYF
TRBJ1-2 . TRBV19 . TGTGCCACACACCCGACCCCCGGAGGCTATGGCTACACCTTC CATHPTPGGYGYTF
TRBJ2-1 TRBD2 TRBV7-3 few TGTGCCAGCAGCTTAGGCGGGAGTCCCTACAATGAGCAGTTCTTC CASSLGGSPYNEQFF
TRBJ1-1 TRBD1 TRBV5-1 . TGCGCCAGCAGGGAACAGGGGGCGACTGAAGCTTTCTTT CASREQGATEAFF
TRBJ2-1 . TRBV4-3 . TGCGCCAGCAGCCAAGGAAAGGGCGCCCACAATGAGCAGTTCTTC CASSQGKGAHNEQFF